The 15 T cell receptor beta chains given below trace back to one sample, sequenced in a study of OX40 agonist ivuxolimab in advanced cancers. TCRdb keeps only in-frame clones here, not all; method: immunoSEQ multiplex PCR. Here the sample spans some 60,000 clones, roughly nine tenths being singletons. This material consisted of CD4+ or CD8+ T cells sorted from blood, taken in a trial of the OX40 agonist ivuxolimab. These receptors were obtained from an adult with an advanced solid tumor such as melanoma, head and neck, liver or kidney cancer.

V and J are TRBV25-1 and TRBJ1-2, with D unclear. In germline, CDR1 is MGHDK, CDR2 SYGVNS. This CDR3 comprises 14 residues. With 1 base removed from V and 6 bases from J, the gap between germline ends came to 12 bases. The CDR3 nucleotides read TGTGCCAGCAGTGAATCTGGGGTCTACGATGGCTACACCTTC. Its protein product is CASSESGVYDGYTF.

The chain links TRBV11-2 to TRBJ2-2; TRBD1 might be the D (5 bases). CDR1 and CDR2 from the germline V gene are SGHAT and FQNNGV. CDR3 length: 15 residues. V was shortened by 6 bases and J by 5 bases, with 16 bases between the two germline ends. CDR3 DNA: TGTGCCAGCAGGATATCAGGGATTAGGACCGGGGAGCTGTTTTTT. Translation gives CASRISGIRTGELFF.

The gene calls are TRBV5-4 and TRBJ1-5; TRBD1 aligns across 10 bases. V trimming: 0 bases; J trimming: 5 bases; junction bases outside the gene matches: 2. Looked up from germline, CDR1 is SGHNT and CDR2 is YYREEE (reference sequence). The length of the CDR3 is 15 residues. The DNA for the CDR3 is TGTGCCAGCAGCTTGGGCGGGACAGGGGATCAGCCCCAGCATTTT. Protein product: CASSLGGTGDQPQHF.

The genes are TRBV2 and TRBJ1-4; D is undetermined. The germline gives CDR1 SNHLY, CDR2 FYNNEI. Trimming shortened V by 1 base and J by 12 bases, and 9 bases separated the two germline ends. The CDR3 has 12 amino acids. CDR3 protein: CASSEGAVELFF. The CDR3 nucleotides are TGTGCCAGCAGTGAAGGGGCAGTGGAACTGTTTTTT.

The chain has TRBV6-9 and TRBJ2-7; D is perhaps TRBD2 (6 bases). The CDR3 totals 15 residues. Trimming left V 3 bases short and J 1 base short, with 13 bases between. Germline values: CDR1 MNHGY, CDR2 SVAAGI. For the CDR3, the DNA is TGTGCCAGCAGTTACGGGGGAACGGGTTCCTACGAGCAGTACTTC. It translates to CASSYGGTGSYEQYF.

The chain is built from TRBV5-4 and TRBJ1-2, with D possibly being TRBD1 (5 bases). The V end lost 1 base, the J end lost 4 bases, and 14 bases lay between the germline ends. The CDR3 runs to 15 residues. In germline, CDR1 is SGHNT, CDR2 YYREEE (reference sequence). The CDR3 DNA reads TGTGCCAGCAGCTTGAACCGCTTCGGGGGCTATGGCTACACCTTC. Translation: CASSLNRFGGYGYTF.

The genes are TRBV19 and TRBJ2-2; 8 nucleotides align to TRBD1. V shed 3 bases, J shed 8 bases, and the junction held 8 bases outside the gene matches. The CDR3 spans 15 residues. Germline V CDR1 and CDR2: LNHDA, SQIVND (reference sequence). The CDR3 spells CASSIGAGGEGELFF. The CDR3 coding sequence is TGTGCCAGTAGTATTGGGGCAGGGGGCGAAGGGGAGCTGTTTTTT.

The V and J genes are TRBV10-3 and TRBJ1-4; 8 bases line up with TRBD1. Germline V gene sequence: CDR1 ENHRY, CDR2 SYGVKD. Unmatched junction bases numbered 5, after V lost 2 bases and J lost 0 bases. The length of the CDR3 is 17 residues. The CDR3 DNA sequence: TGTGCCATCAGTGAGGGACAGGGCCTTGCAACTAATGAAAAACTGTTTTTT. It yields the protein CAISEGQGLATNEKLFF.

The chain employs TRBV7-3 and TRBJ1-6; 7 bases map to TRBD1. The length of the CDR3 is 15 residues. Germline V gene data show CDR1 as SGHTA and CDR2 as FQGTGA. The V and J ends lost 6 bases and 7 bases, in that order; junction bases with no gene match: 9. The CDR3 region has the DNA TGTGCCAGCAGTCTAGGGGGGACAGAGAATTCACCCCTCCACTTT. Translating gives CASSLGGTENSPLHF.

The rearrangement links TRBV18 to TRBJ1-2; 8 bases align to TRBD1. CDR3 size: 13 residues. With V trimmed by 3 bases and J by 7 bases, 4 bases remained unmatched. Germline CDR1 KGHSH, CDR2 LQKENI. The CDR3 reads CASSPDRGIGYTF. In nucleotides, the CDR3 is TGTGCCAGCTCACCCGACAGGGGAATTGGCTACACCTTC.

DNA of the CDR3: TGTGCCAGTAGTATTACAGGGGGCTTCTCCTACGAGCAGTACTTC. Protein sequence: CASSITGGFSYEQYF. This chain uses TRBV19 with TRBJ2-7, with 9 bases lining up with TRBD1. The CDR3 covers 15 residues. The V gene's germline CDR1 is LNHDA and CDR2 SQIVND (reference sequence). Germline trimming cut 3 bases from V and 0 bases from J; bases unmatched to any gene: 3.

The chain has TRBV6-4 and TRBJ2-7, with 13 bases identical to TRBD2. Per germline, CDR1 MRHNA and CDR2 SNTAGT. Germline trimming cut 2 bases from V and 0 bases from J; bases unmatched to any gene: 22. There are 23 residues in the CDR3. In nucleotides, the CDR3 is TGTGCCAGCAGTGACACCCAAACACTAGCGGGGGGGCTCAATAGCGGGAGCTCCTACGAGCAGTACTTC. Amino acids: CASSDTQTLAGGLNSGSSYEQYF.

V usage is TRBV28 and J usage is TRBJ1-2, with D perhaps TRBD1 (6 bases). CDR3 length: 14 amino acids. CDR1 is MDHEN, CDR2 SYDVKM, per germline. The V end lost 7 bases, the J end lost 8 bases, and 20 bases lay between the germline ends. CDR3 bases: TGTGCCAGCAACCTCCTCGGGGGGCTCGGGGGCTACACCTTC. It yields the protein CASNLLGGLGGYTF.

The count of this clone is one. The V gene is TRBV5-4, the J gene TRBJ2-7; TRBD2 aligns across 8 bases. This CDR3 is 14 amino acids long. CDR1 is SGHNT and CDR2 is YYREEE in the germline V gene (reference sequence). V lost 0 bases to trimming and J lost 5 bases; unmatched junction nucleotides: 4. CDR3 residues: CASSLAGGWDEQYF. CDR3 sequence (DNA): TGTGCCAGCAGCTTGGCGGGAGGGTGGGACGAGCAGTACTTC.

The genes are TRBV5-1 and TRBJ2-7, with D possibly matching TRBD1 (5 bases). Germline assignment: CDR1 SGHRS and CDR2 YFSETQ. V was cut by 0 bases and J by 6 bases, with 16 bases left in between. The CDR3 covers 15 residues. The CDR3 DNA follows: TGCGCCAGCAGCTTGGTTTTGAGACAGCTTTCCGAGCAGTACTTC. The encoded protein is CASSLVLRQLSEQYF. Variable domain in full (rest from reference TRBV5-1 and TRBJ2-7): KAGVTQTPRYLIKTRGQQVTLSCSPISGHRSVSWYQQTPGQGLQFLFEYFSETQRNKGNFPGRFSGRQFSNSRSEMNVSTLELGDSALYLCASSLVLRQLSEQYFGPGTRLTVT.